A selection of T cell receptor beta chains follows, all from one sample in a study of regulatory T cells in long-lasting Graves disease. Each CDR3 protein gets one entry after TCRdb re-called the multiplex PCR reads with MiXCR. Of 400,000 to 600,000 distinct CDR3 sequences listed, 20% to 25% are singletons. The sequencing used peripheral blood mononuclear cells (PBMCs), collected when the disease was refractory, from a patient treated with antithyroid drugs. The source of these receptors is a female donor with Graves disease. Both conserved end residues are part of each CDR3. D genes are given only for firm matches. Clone size appears in some rows only: once, few, many, or a class for an expanded clone.

cdr3_aa: CASGRTLNTEAFF
cdr3_nt: TGTGCCAGCGGCCGAACTTTGAACACTGAAGCTTTCTTT
j_call: TRBJ1-1
d_call: .
v_call: TRBV7-2
cdr3_length: 13
clone_size: few

cdr3_aa: CASSLGRRDEQFF
cdr3_nt: TGTGCCAGCTCCCTTGGGAGGAGGGATGAGCAGTTCTTC
j_call: TRBJ2-1
d_call: .
v_call: TRBV12-3/TRBV12-4
cdr3_length: 13
clone_size: few

cdr3_aa: CATVRGSRGREAFF
cdr3_nt: TGTGCCACCGTAAGGGGGTCCAGGGGGCGTGAAGCTTTCTTT
j_call: TRBJ1-1
d_call: TRBD1
v_call: TRBV28
cdr3_length: 14
clone_size: many

cdr3_aa: CASSLGSVTYEQYF
cdr3_nt: TGCGCCAGCAGCTTGGGATCCGTTACCTACGAGCAGTACTTC
j_call: TRBJ2-7
d_call: .
v_call: TRBV5-1
cdr3_length: 14
clone_size: few

cdr3_aa: CASSIGDRSLNTEAFF
cdr3_nt: TGTGCCAGTAGTATCGGGGACAGGTCCCTGAACACTGAAGCTTTCTTT
j_call: TRBJ1-1
d_call: TRBD1
v_call: TRBV19
cdr3_length: 16
clone_size: .

cdr3_aa: CATRRPGELFF
cdr3_nt: TGTGCCACCCGCCGACCCGGGGAGCTGTTTTTT
j_call: TRBJ2-2
d_call: .
v_call: TRBV12-3/TRBV12-4
cdr3_length: 11
clone_size: .

cdr3_aa: CATTGGANTEAFF
cdr3_nt: TGTGCCACCACAGGGGGCGCGAACACTGAAGCTTTCTTT
j_call: TRBJ1-1
d_call: TRBD1
v_call: TRBV27
cdr3_length: 13
clone_size: many

cdr3_aa: CASSQDSLWTGRTNYGYTF
cdr3_nt: TGCGCCAGCAGCCAAGATAGTTTGTGGACAGGGCGAACTAACTATGGCTACACCTTC
j_call: TRBJ1-2
d_call: TRBD1
v_call: TRBV4-1
cdr3_length: 19
clone_size: few

cdr3_aa: CSASWGQETQYF
cdr3_nt: TGCAGTGCTAGCTGGGGCCAAGAGACCCAGTACTTC
j_call: TRBJ2-5
d_call: .
v_call: TRBV20-1
cdr3_length: 12
clone_size: few

cdr3_aa: CASSFGQGDYSYTF
cdr3_nt: TGTGCCAGCAGCTTTGGACAGGGGGACTATAGCTACACCTTC
j_call: TRBJ1-2
d_call: TRBD1
v_call: TRBV7-9
cdr3_length: 14
clone_size: .

cdr3_aa: CASSRGDRAYEQYF
cdr3_nt: TGCGCCAGCAGCCGGGGGGACAGAGCCTACGAGCAGTACTTC
j_call: TRBJ2-7
d_call: .
v_call: TRBV5-1
cdr3_length: 14
clone_size: many

cdr3_aa: CASRGVGSYEQYF
cdr3_nt: TGTGCCAGCAGGGGGGTCGGCTCCTACGAGCAGTACTTC
j_call: TRBJ2-7
d_call: .
v_call: TRBV27
cdr3_length: 13
clone_size: many